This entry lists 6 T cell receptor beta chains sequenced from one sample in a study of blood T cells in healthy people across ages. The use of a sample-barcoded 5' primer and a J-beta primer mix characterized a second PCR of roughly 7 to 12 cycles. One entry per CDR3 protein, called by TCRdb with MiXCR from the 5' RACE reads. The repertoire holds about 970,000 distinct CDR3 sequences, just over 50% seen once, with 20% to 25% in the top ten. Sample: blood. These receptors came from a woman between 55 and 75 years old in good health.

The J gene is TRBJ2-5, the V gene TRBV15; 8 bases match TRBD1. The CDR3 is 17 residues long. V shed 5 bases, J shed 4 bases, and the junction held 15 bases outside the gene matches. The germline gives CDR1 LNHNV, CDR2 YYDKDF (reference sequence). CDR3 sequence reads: CATSSRETGERGETQYF. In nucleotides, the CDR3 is TGTGCCACCAGCTCTCGAGAGACAGGGGAACGGGGAGAGACCCAGTACTTC.

CDR3 DNA sequence: TGTGCCAGCAAGGCGATGGACTATGGCTACACCTTC. It yields the protein CASKAMDYGYTF. The chain uses TRBV2 and TRBJ1-2; D ambiguous. This CDR3 is built from 12 residues. Germline V gene data show CDR1 as SNHLY and CDR2 as FYNNEI. Between the trimmed V and J ends, which lost 7 bases and 3 bases, there was a span of 9 bases.

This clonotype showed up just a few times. CDR3 in amino acids: CASSRDIGANVLTF. The CDR3 DNA reads as TGTGCCAGCAGCCGGGACATAGGGGCCAACGTCCTGACTTTC. V is TRBV3-1 and J is TRBJ2-6; the D gene is possibly TRBD1 (6 bases). Trimming took off 4 bases at V and 4 bases at J, with 8 bases between the two ends. This CDR3 has 14 amino acids. Germline assignment: CDR1 LGHDT and CDR2 YNNKEL (reference sequence).

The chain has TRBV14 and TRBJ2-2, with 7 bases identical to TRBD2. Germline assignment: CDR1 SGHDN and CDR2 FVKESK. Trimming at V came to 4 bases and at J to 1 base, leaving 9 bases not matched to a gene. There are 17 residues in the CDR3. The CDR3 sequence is CASSLSLSSGNTGELFF. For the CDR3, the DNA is TGTGCCAGCAGCCTCAGCCTGTCTAGCGGGAACACCGGGGAGCTGTTTTTT.

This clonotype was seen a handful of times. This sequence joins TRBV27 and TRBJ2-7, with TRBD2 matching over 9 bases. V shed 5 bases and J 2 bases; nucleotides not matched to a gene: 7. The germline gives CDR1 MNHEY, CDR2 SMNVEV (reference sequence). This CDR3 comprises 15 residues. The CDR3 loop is CASSPRVAGAYEQYF. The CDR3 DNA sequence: TGTGCCAGCAGTCCCCGGGTAGCGGGAGCCTACGAGCAGTACTTC.

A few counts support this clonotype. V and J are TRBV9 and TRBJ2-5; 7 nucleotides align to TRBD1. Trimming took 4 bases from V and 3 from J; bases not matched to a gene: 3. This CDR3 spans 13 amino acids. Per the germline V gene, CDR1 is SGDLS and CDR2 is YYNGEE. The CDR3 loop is CASSPGTEETQYF. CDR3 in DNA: TGTGCCAGCAGCCCAGGGACAGAAGAGACCCAGTACTTC.